The 29 T cell receptor beta chains below all came from one sample that was sequenced in a study of blood T cell repertoires in COVID-19. Clones were read by immunoSEQ multiplex PCR, and TCRdb kept only the in-frame ones, dropping some. In the table there are about 190,000 clones, 84% of which are singletons. Sequencing was done on a sample of peripheral blood. The receptors were gathered from a human donor in a cohort sampled during active COVID-19.

The V call is TRBV19, the J call TRBJ1-4; no definite D call. The V and J ends lost 7 bases and 5 bases respectively, with 11 bases between them. The CDR3 has 13 amino acids. Germline-derived CDR1 and CDR2 are LNHDA and SQIVND (reference sequence). The CDR3 reads CASTGRINEKLFF. CDR3 DNA sequence: TGTGCCAGTACGGGGAGGATAAATGAAAAACTGTTTTTT.

V gene TRBV28 combines with J gene TRBJ1-5; weak D call: TRBD1 (5 bases). Germline V gene lookup returns CDR1 MDHEN and CDR2 SYDVKM. The V and J ends lost 2 bases and 9 bases respectively, with 14 bases between them. The CDR3 contains 14 residues. The CDR3 bases are TGTGCCAGCAGTTTAAGGGGACTAAAGGGGCCCCAGCATTTT. Encoded protein: CASSLRGLKGPQHF.

This chain connects TRBV18 to TRBJ1-1; 8 bases are a match to TRBD1. Germline CDR1 KGHSH, CDR2 LQKENI. The length of the CDR3 is 14 residues. The trim removed 3 bases at V and 1 base at J, leaving 1 base unmatched. The CDR3 is CASSPDRANTEAFF. The CDR3 bases are TGTGCCAGCTCACCGGACAGGGCGAACACTGAAGCTTTCTTT.

This clone appeared once. The chain is built from TRBV12-3 or TRBV12-4 and TRBJ2-7; 8 bases are shared with TRBD2. V gave up 4 bases and J gave up 4 bases; unmatched junction bases: 3. This CDR3 contains 13 residues. The CDR3 reads CASSSGLGYEQYF. The CDR3 DNA reads TGTGCCAGCAGTTCGGGACTAGGATACGAGCAGTACTTC.

The table lists this clone with a few counts. The chain is built from TRBV19 and TRBJ2-3, with TRBD2 matching 7 bases. The V segment lost 7 bases and the J segment 3 bases; nucleotides outside the gene matches: 13. The germline V gene encodes CDR1 LNHDA and CDR2 SQIVND (reference sequence). The CDR3 covers 16 residues. The CDR3 protein is CASKQFWDYPTDTQYF. The CDR3 region has the DNA TGTGCCAGTAAACAATTCTGGGACTACCCGACAGATACGCAGTATTTT.

The J gene is TRBJ1-4, the V gene TRBV6-5; 10 nucleotides line up with TRBD1. CDR1 is MNHEY and CDR2 is SVGAGI in the germline V gene. The CDR3 length is 14 residues. The V and J ends lost 6 bases and 8 bases, in that order; junction bases with no gene match: 6. The CDR3 DNA reads as TGTGCCAGCAGGACCGGACAGGGGGGGGAAAAACTGTTTTTT. Amino acids: CASRTGQGGEKLFF.

The chain combines TRBV4-2 with TRBJ1-2, with TRBD1 identical over 7 bases. The junction had 5 bases not matched to a gene; V was cut back by 1 base and J by 0 bases. CDR1 and CDR2 (germline): LGHNA, YNFKEQ. There are 16 residues in the CDR3. CDR3 nucleotide sequence: TGTGCCAGCAGCCAAGGGGCGGGACAGACTAACTATGGCTACACCTTC. It translates to CASSQGAGQTNYGYTF.

The chain joins TRBV6-1 to TRBJ2-7; TRBD2 matches 7 bases. CDR1 is MNHNS and CDR2 is SASEGT in the germline V gene. V shed 3 bases and J 4 bases; nucleotides not matched to a gene: 9. The length of the CDR3 is 15 residues. The CDR3 region has the DNA TGTGCCAGCAGTGAGAGTCCGGGACTATCTTACGAGCAGTACTTC. As protein: CASSESPGLSYEQYF.

The rearrangement uses TRBV13 and TRBJ2-3; tentatively, D is TRBD2 (6 bases). This CDR3 is built from 14 residues. V was trimmed by 4 bases and J by 3 bases, leaving 11 bases between them. The germline V gene has CDR1 PRHDT and CDR2 FYEKMQ (reference sequence). CDR3 protein: CASSYRDWTDTQYF. The CDR3 DNA sequence: TGTGCCAGCAGCTACCGGGACTGGACAGATACGCAGTATTTT.

This clone was observed many times. V and J are TRBV7-9 and TRBJ2-7, with a tentative D call TRBD1 (6 bases). Germline V CDR1 and CDR2: SEHNR, FQNEAQ (reference sequence). CDR3 length equals 14 residues. V gave up 2 bases and J gave up 1 base, with 9 bases separating them. The chain's CDR3 is CASSLRDTSYEQYF. DNA for the CDR3: TGTGCCAGCAGCTTACGGGACACATCCTACGAGCAGTACTTC.

The chain couples TRBV28 to TRBJ2-5, with D perhaps TRBD1 (6 bases). CDR3 length: 16 amino acids. V was shortened by 1 base and J by 2 bases, with 14 bases between the two germline ends. Germline-derived CDR1 and CDR2 are MDHEN and SYDVKM. The CDR3 DNA reads as TGTGCCAGCAGTTTATTGGCAGGGGTAGTACAAGAGACCCAGTACTTC. This gives the protein CASSLLAGVVQETQYF.

The chain links TRBV7-2 to TRBJ2-5; perhaps TRBD2 as D (6 bases). Trimming removed 4 bases at V and 3 bases at J, with 18 bases between. The CDR3 totals 16 residues. Germline V gene sequence: CDR1 SGHTA, CDR2 FQGNSA. The CDR3 DNA sequence: TGTGCCAGCAGCTATAGGTTATTAGCGGTCAAAGAGACCCAGTACTTC. It is translated as CASSYRLLAVKETQYF. Together with reference TRBV7-2 and TRBJ2-5, the CDR3 gives the full variable domain: GAGVSQSPSNKVTEKGKDVELRCDPISGHTALYWYRQSLGQGLEFLIYFQGNSAPDKSGLPSDRFSAERTGGSVSTLTIQRTQQEDSAVYLCASSYRLLAVKETQYFGPGTRLLVL.

The gene calls are TRBV7-9 and TRBJ2-3, with 7 positions matching TRBD2. CDR1 is SEHNR and CDR2 is FQNEAQ in the germline V gene (reference sequence). Trimming removed 2 bases from V and 4 bases from J; junction bases left unmatched: 9. This CDR3 is built from 16 residues. CDR3: CASSLILAGEADTQYF. The CDR3 bases are TGTGCCAGCAGCTTAATCCTGGCGGGAGAGGCAGATACGCAGTATTTT. Drawing the rest from reference TRBV7-9 and TRBJ2-3, the complete variable domain is DTGVSQNPRHKITKRGQNVTFRCDPISEHNRLYWYRQTLGQGPEFLTYFQNEAQLEKSRLLSDRFSAERPKGSFSTLEIQRTEQGDSAMYLCASSLILAGEADTQYFGPGTRLTVL.

V and J are TRBV4-2 and TRBJ1-4; a possible D gene is TRBD1 (5 bases). Germline V gene sequence: CDR1 LGHNA, CDR2 YNFKEQ. The germline V and J ends were trimmed by 0 bases and 8 bases, with 16 bases remaining between them. This CDR3 has 16 amino acids. As DNA, the CDR3 is TGTGCCAGCAGCCAAGAATCCGCAGGGTCGAAGGAAAAACTGTTTTTT. Encoded protein: CASSQESAGSKEKLFF.

The chain joins TRBV6-6 to TRBJ1-6, with 7 bases lining up with TRBD1. The CDR3 contains 14 residues. With 7 bases clipped from V and 8 bases from J, the junction kept 8 bases outside the gene matches. Germline CDR1 MNHNY, CDR2 SVGAGI (reference sequence). CDR3 in DNA: TGTGCCAGCAACCCCCAGGGGGGATATTCACCCCTCCACTTT. This sequence encodes CASNPQGGYSPLHF.

V gene TRBV6-6 combines with J gene TRBJ2-3; the match to TRBD1 covers 7 bases. The CDR3 sequence is 15 residues long. Trimming cost V 8 bases and J 2 bases; bases outside gene matches: 10. Germline CDR1 MNHNY, CDR2 SVGAGI (reference sequence). The DNA for the CDR3 is TGTGCCAGCTTGGACAGGTCCATGATCACAGATACGCAGTATTTT. Translation: CASLDRSMITDTQYF.

The V and J genes are TRBV18 and TRBJ1-6; unclear D gene. Germline-derived CDR1 and CDR2 are KGHSH and LQKENI. V shed 2 bases and J shed 5 bases, with 10 bases lying between them. This CDR3 region has 15 residues. CDR3 in DNA: TGTGCCAGCTCACCAGTCGGGCGGGATAATTCACCCCTCCACTTT. This translates into CASSPVGRDNSPLHF.

The chain has TRBV7-9 and TRBJ1-5; D gene unclear. The CDR3 extends over 15 amino acids. V was cut by 5 bases and J by 4 bases, with 15 bases left in between. In germline, CDR1 is SEHNR, CDR2 FQNEAQ (reference sequence). The CDR3 sequence: CASSPRGSNNQPQHF. CDR3 in DNA: TGTGCCAGCAGCCCCAGAGGCTCAAATAATCAGCCCCAGCATTTT. The whole variable domain, filled in from reference TRBV7-9 and TRBJ1-5, reads DTGVSQNPRHKITKRGQNVTFRCDPISEHNRLYWYRQTLGQGPEFLTYFQNEAQLEKSRLLSDRFSAERPKGSFSTLEIQRTEQGDSAMYLCASSPRGSNNQPQHFGDGTRLSIL.

The rearrangement joins TRBV20-1 to TRBJ2-1, with 11 bases lining up with TRBD2. V dropped 3 bases and J dropped 6; count of bases not matched to a gene: 4. The length of the CDR3 is 14 residues. Per the germline V gene, CDR1 is DFQATT and CDR2 is SNEGSKA (reference sequence). The CDR3 region is CSASRLAGTNEQFF. CDR3 sequence (DNA): TGCAGTGCTAGTCGACTAGCGGGAACCAATGAGCAGTTCTTC.

V gene TRBV5-1 combines with J gene TRBJ2-5; 8 nucleotides line up with TRBD1. The CDR3 has 14 amino acids. J was trimmed by 2 bases and V by 6 bases; bases with no gene match: 6. Germline lookup yields CDR1 SGHRS and CDR2 YFSETQ. The CDR3 is CASTMDRVQETQYF. In nucleotides, the CDR3 is TGCGCCAGCACCATGGACAGGGTACAAGAGACCCAGTACTTC.

The genes are TRBV5-1 and TRBJ2-2; possibly TRBD1 for D (6 bases). Germline CDR1 is SGHRS and CDR2 is YFSETQ. Trimming cost V 3 bases and J 1 base, with 7 bases left between them. This CDR3 contains 14 residues. The CDR3 region is CASSSGQNTGELFF. CDR3 nucleotides: TGCGCCAGCAGCTCGGGACAGAACACCGGGGAGCTGTTTTTT.

The chain carries TRBV18 and TRBJ2-1, with a possible D match to TRBD2 (5 bases). CDR3 size: 19 residues. In germline, CDR1 is KGHSH, CDR2 LQKENI. V lost 4 bases, J lost 0 bases, and 22 bases lay in between. The CDR3 coding sequence is TGTGCCAGCTCACACATTCAACGAGCGGCGGGTTCCTCCTACAATGAGCAGTTCTTC. Encoded protein: CASSHIQRAAGSSYNEQFF.

V and J are TRBV27 and TRBJ1-3; D is possibly TRBD1 (6 bases). Per the germline V gene, CDR1 is MNHEY and CDR2 is SMNVEV (reference sequence). This CDR3 has 14 residues. Deletions cut 6 bases from V and 0 bases from J, with 9 bases between. This chain's CDR3 is CASRGHTSGNTIYF. CDR3 bases: TGTGCCAGCAGGGGACATACCTCTGGAAACACCATATATTTT.

The rearrangement joins TRBV5-1 to TRBJ2-6; no definite D call. Germline lookup yields CDR1 SGHRS and CDR2 YFSETQ. The CDR3 has 18 residues. Trimming took 0 bases from V and 0 from J, leaving 13 bases between them. The CDR3 nucleotides read TGCGCCAGCAGCTTGGGTAAGTCCCGAGCCTCTGGGGCCAACGTCCTGACTTTC. Its protein product is CASSLGKSRASGANVLTF.

The V gene is TRBV9, the J gene TRBJ2-2; no clear D. V lost 3 bases to trimming and J lost 3 bases, with 6 bases between them. Per the germline V gene, CDR1 is SGDLS and CDR2 is YYNGEE. The length of the CDR3 is 13 residues. The CDR3 sequence is CASSAFHTGELFF. CDR3 coding DNA: TGTGCCAGCAGCGCCTTCCACACCGGGGAGCTGTTTTTT.

The chain couples TRBV9 to TRBJ2-2; 9 nucleotides line up with TRBD2. CDR3 length: 15 amino acids. With 1 base clipped from V and 4 bases from J, the junction kept 2 bases outside the gene matches. Germline V gene data show CDR1 as SGDLS and CDR2 as YYNGEE. CDR3 amino acids: CASSVLAGLTGELFF. In DNA form, the CDR3 reads TGTGCCAGCAGCGTACTAGCGGGACTCACCGGGGAGCTGTTTTTT. The whole variable domain, remainder taken from reference TRBV9 and TRBJ2-2, is DSGVTQTPKHLITATGQRVTLRCSPRSGDLSVYWYQQSLDQGLQFLIQYYNGEERAKGNILERFSAQQFPDLHSELNLSSLELGDSALYFCASSVLAGLTGELFFGEGSRLTVL.

To note about this clone: The junction and the germline gene differ at one end; a read error may be behind it. The rearrangement links TRBV6-5 to TRBJ2-7; TRBD2 is a possible D gene (5 bases). CDR1 MNHEY and CDR2 SVGAGI come from the germline V gene. The CDR3 loop spans 12 amino acids. The CDR3 protein is CAIRTDSYEQYF. The CDR3 DNA reads TGTGCCATACGGACGGACTCCTACGAGCAGTATTTC.

The J gene is TRBJ2-1, the V gene TRBV29-1, with 7 bases lining up with TRBD2. The CDR3 extends over 14 amino acids. Germline loops: CDR1 SQVTM, CDR2 ANQGSEA. Trimming cost V 8 bases and J 4 bases; bases outside gene matches: 11. This CDR3 is CSFPSWGGYNEQFF. DNA for the CDR3: TGCAGCTTTCCCTCCTGGGGGGGGTACAATGAGCAGTTCTTC.

This chain connects TRBV9 to TRBJ2-5, with TRBD2 as a possible D gene (5 bases). Trimming took off 1 base at V and 0 bases at J, with 7 bases between the two ends. This CDR3 has 14 residues. CDR1 and CDR2 (germline): SGDLS, YYNGEE. The CDR3 sequence is CASSVMRDQETQYF. Here the CDR3 DNA reads TGTGCCAGCAGCGTAATGAGGGACCAAGAGACCCAGTACTTC.